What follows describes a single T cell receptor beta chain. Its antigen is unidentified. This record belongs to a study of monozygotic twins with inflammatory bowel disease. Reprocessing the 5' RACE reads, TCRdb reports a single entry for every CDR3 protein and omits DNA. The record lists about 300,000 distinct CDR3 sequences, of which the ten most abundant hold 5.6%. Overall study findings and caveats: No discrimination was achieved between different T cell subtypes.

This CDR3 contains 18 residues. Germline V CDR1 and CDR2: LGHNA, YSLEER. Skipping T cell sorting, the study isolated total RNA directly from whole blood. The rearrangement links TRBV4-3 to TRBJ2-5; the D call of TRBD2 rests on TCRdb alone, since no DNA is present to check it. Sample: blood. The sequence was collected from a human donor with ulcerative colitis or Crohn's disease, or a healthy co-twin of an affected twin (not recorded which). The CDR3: CASSRLLAGGSWQETQYF.